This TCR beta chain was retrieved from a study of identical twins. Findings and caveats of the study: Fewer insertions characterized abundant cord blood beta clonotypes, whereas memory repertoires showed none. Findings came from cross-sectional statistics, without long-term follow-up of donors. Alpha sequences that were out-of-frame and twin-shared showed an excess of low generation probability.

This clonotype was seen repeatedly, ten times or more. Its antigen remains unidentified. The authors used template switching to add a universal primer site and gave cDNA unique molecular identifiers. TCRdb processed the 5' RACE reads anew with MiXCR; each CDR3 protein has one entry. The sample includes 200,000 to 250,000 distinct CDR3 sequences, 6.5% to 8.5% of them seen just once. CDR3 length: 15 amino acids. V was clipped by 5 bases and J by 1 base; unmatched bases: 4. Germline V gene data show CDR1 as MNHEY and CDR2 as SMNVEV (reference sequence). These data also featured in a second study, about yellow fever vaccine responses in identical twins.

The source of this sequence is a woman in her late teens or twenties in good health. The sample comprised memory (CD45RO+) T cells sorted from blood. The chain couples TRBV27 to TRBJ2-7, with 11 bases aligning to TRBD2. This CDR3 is CASSLRLAGSYEQYF. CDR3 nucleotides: TGTGCCAGCAGTCTAAGACTAGCGGGGTCCTACGAGCAGTACTTC.